These 21 T cell receptor beta chains originate from one sample sequenced in a study of post-analysis software for immune sequencing data. These receptors lack a known antigen. Study results and caveats: Five TRBV segments were significantly more frequent in patients than in controls. TRBV5-6, TRBV5-1 and TRBV20-1 were among these segments.

TCR beta cDNA libraries included unique molecular identifiers. TCRdb fed the PCR reads into MiXCR, producing one record per CDR3 protein. The table has fewer than 600,000 distinct CDR3 sequences, under 55% seen once. Sample: blood. These receptors came from a girl between 5 and 17 years old with multiple sclerosis.

This clonotype was seen only a few times. This chain joins TRBV9 and TRBJ2-7, with no clear D. The germline CDR1 and CDR2 sequences are SGDLS and YYNGEE. The CDR3 extends over 17 amino acids. Trimming removed 0 bases from V and 0 bases from J, with 16 bases in between. In DNA form, the CDR3 reads TGTGCCAGCAGCGTAGATCCTGACACCTGGAGCTCCTACGAGCAGTACTTC. Protein sequence: CASSVDPDTWSSYEQYF.

The chain links TRBV11-1 to TRBJ2-7; D remains unclear. The CDR3 runs 14 residues. Per the germline V gene, CDR1 is SGHAT and CDR2 is FQDESV (reference sequence). Trimming left V 1 base short and J 1 base short, with 8 bases between. The CDR3 bases are TGTGCCAGCAGCTTAGAAGTCAGGTCCTACGAGCAGTACTTC. Translation: CASSLEVRSYEQYF.

This clonotype has just a few counts. This chain joins TRBV20-1 and TRBJ2-1, with 7 bases that match TRBD1. From germline, CDR1 is DFQATT and CDR2 SNEGSKA (reference sequence). The CDR3 totals 16 residues. The V segment lost 0 bases and the J segment 2 bases; nucleotides outside the gene matches: 7. Here the CDR3 reads CSARDTGTVPYNEQFF. CDR3 nucleotides: TGCAGTGCTAGAGATACCGGGACAGTTCCCTACAATGAGCAGTTCTTC.

Only a few counts were recorded for this clonotype. The rearrangement uses TRBV15 and TRBJ2-1; TRBD2 matches at 8 bases. V lost 0 bases and J lost 7; bases outside the gene matches: 14. This CDR3 spans 18 amino acids. The germline CDR1 and CDR2 sequences are LNHNV and YYDKDF (reference sequence). The CDR3 protein is CATSRDLTASGYSNEQFF. The CDR3 DNA is TGTGCCACCAGCAGAGATCTGACGGCTAGCGGGTATAGTAATGAGCAGTTCTTC.

The chain is built from TRBV20-1 and TRBJ2-5; no clear D. The CDR3 has 15 residues. V lost 6 bases, J lost 2 bases, and 19 bases lay in between. The germline V gene has CDR1 DFQATT and CDR2 SNEGSKA (reference sequence). The CDR3 DNA is TGCAGTGCCCCCGGTGGTCCCCCCCCTCAAGAGACCCAGTACTTC. This translates into CSAPGGPPPQETQYF.

This clonotype was counted between two and nine times. The rearrangement joins TRBV7-2 to TRBJ2-7; 7 bases match TRBD2. V lost 10 bases, J lost 0 bases, and 12 bases stayed unmatched. The CDR3 runs to 15 residues. Germline V gene sequence: CDR1 SGHTA, CDR2 FQGNSA. In nucleotides, the CDR3 is TGTGCCATACGTTTATGGCGGGAGCTCTCCTACGAGCAGTACTTC. This codes for CAIRLWRELSYEQYF. The entire variable domain, with the rest obtained from reference TRBV7-2 and TRBJ2-7, is as follows: GAGVSQSPSNKVTEKGKDVELRCDPISGHTALYWYRQSLGQGLEFLIYFQGNSAPDKSGLPSDRFSAERTGGSVSTLTIQRTQQEDSAVYLCAIRLWRELSYEQYFGPGTRLTVT.

The rearrangement links TRBV5-1 to TRBJ2-7; 7 nucleotides align to TRBD1. CDR3 length: 13 amino acids. Per germline, CDR1 SGHRS and CDR2 YFSETQ. V lost 3 bases to trimming and J lost 5 bases; unmatched junction nucleotides: 5. The CDR3 DNA follows: TGCGCCAGCAGCTGGGACAGTGGAGACGAGCAGTACTTC. It is translated as CASSWDSGDEQYF. Based on the CDR3 plus reference TRBV5-1 and TRBJ2-7, the full variable domain is KAGVTQTPRYLIKTRGQQVTLSCSPISGHRSVSWYQQTPGQGLQFLFEYFSETQRNKGNFPGRFSGRQFSNSRSEMNVSTLELGDSALYLCASSWDSGDEQYFGPGTRLTVT.

The chain couples TRBV11-2 to TRBJ1-2; possibly TRBD1 for D (5 bases). The CDR3 covers 14 residues. V was cut by 0 bases and J by 7 bases, with 12 bases left in between. From germline, CDR1 is SGHAT and CDR2 FQNNGV. Written as DNA, the CDR3 is TGTGCCAGCAGCTTAGAGCAGGGAAGGGGTGGCTACACCTTC. It specifies CASSLEQGRGGYTF.

The gene calls are TRBV28 and TRBJ2-7; D perhaps matches TRBD2 (5 bases). Germline V gene data show CDR1 as MDHEN and CDR2 as SYDVKM. This CDR3 is 13 amino acids long. Trimming took 7 bases from V and 0 from J, leaving 10 bases between them. The CDR3 DNA follows: TGTGCCAGCACCACCGGGAACTCCTACGAGCAGTACTTC. Its protein is CASTTGNSYEQYF.

This clonotype was observed a handful of times. This sequence joins TRBV29-1 and TRBJ2-1, with D unclear. Germline CDR1 is SQVTM and CDR2 is ANQGSEA. CDR3 length: 17 residues. Deletions cut 0 bases from V and 2 bases from J, with 17 bases between. Here the CDR3 reads CSVEDNFMGRPYNEQFF. The CDR3 DNA reads as TGCAGCGTTGAAGATAACTTTATGGGCAGACCCTACAATGAGCAGTTCTTC.

This clonotype appeared a few times. This chain connects TRBV5-1 to TRBJ2-1, with D perhaps matching TRBD1 (6 bases). This CDR3 comprises 15 residues. Germline CDR1 and CDR2: SGHRS and YFSETQ. V dropped 4 bases and J dropped 1 base, with 12 bases sitting between them. The CDR3 spells CASSPAQGSYNEQFF. The DNA of the CDR3 is TGCGCCAGCAGCCCCGCACAGGGTTCCTACAATGAGCAGTTCTTC. Filled out from reference TRBV5-1 and TRBJ2-1, the complete variable domain reads KAGVTQTPRYLIKTRGQQVTLSCSPISGHRSVSWYQQTPGQGLQFLFEYFSETQRNKGNFPGRFSGRQFSNSRSEMNVSTLELGDSALYLCASSPAQGSYNEQFFGPGTRLTVL.

This clonotype was seen only a few times. The chain links TRBV15 to TRBJ2-7, with 8 bases identical to TRBD2. The length of the CDR3 is 15 residues. V was pared by 0 bases and J by 5 bases, with 6 bases of the junction left unmatched. The germline V gene encodes CDR1 LNHNV and CDR2 YYDKDF (reference sequence). CDR3 in DNA: TGTGCCACCAGCAGAGACGGGAGGGCTTCGGACGAGCAGTACTTC. The encoded protein is CATSRDGRASDEQYF.

The CDR3 DNA reads as TGCGCCAGCAGTGAGAGGGTACTAGCCGTAAGTGAGCAGTTCTTC. The encoded protein is CASSERVLAVSEQFF. The chain has TRBV10-1 and TRBJ2-1; maybe TRBD2 (6 bases). Germline V gene sequence: CDR1 WNHNN, CDR2 SYGVQD (reference sequence). V lost 2 bases, J lost 9 bases, and 17 bases lay in between. CDR3 size: 15 residues.

This clonotype appeared a few times. This sequence joins TRBV6-5 and TRBJ1-6, with TRBD1 as a possible D gene (5 bases). Germline CDR1 and CDR2: MNHEY and SVGAGI. The CDR3 extends over 14 amino acids. V lost 4 bases and J 10 bases, leaving 14 bases between the germline ends. Here the CDR3 reads CASSWDVGGSPLHF. The DNA for the CDR3 is TGTGCCAGCAGTTGGGACGTTGGGGGGTCACCCCTCCACTTT.

J is TRBJ2-1 and V is TRBV9; D is uncertain. CDR3 size: 15 residues. Germline-derived CDR1 and CDR2 are SGDLS and YYNGEE. The germline V and J ends were trimmed by 5 bases and 0 bases, with 12 bases remaining between them. The DNA of the CDR3 is TGTGCCAGCAGTTATACCACGAGCTCCTACAATGAGCAGTTCTTC. Residues: CASSYTTSSYNEQFF.

This sequence joins TRBV18 and TRBJ1-2; TRBD1 agrees at 7 bases. Per germline, CDR1 KGHSH and CDR2 LQKENI. V lost 3 bases, J lost 2 bases, and 3 bases stayed unmatched. The CDR3 contains 14 residues. The CDR3 coding sequence is TGTGCCAGCTCACCTACAGGGGACAACTATGGCTACACCTTC. It codes for CASSPTGDNYGYTF.

The V gene is TRBV20-1, the J gene TRBJ1-5, with D unclear. The CDR3 has 15 residues. Germline V gene data show CDR1 as DFQATT and CDR2 as SNEGSKA (reference sequence). The V and J ends lost 0 bases and 0 bases respectively, with 9 bases between them. This chain's CDR3 is CSARDSSYSNQPQHF. In nucleotides, the CDR3 is TGCAGTGCTAGAGACAGTTCTTATAGCAATCAGCCCCAGCATTTT.

The chain links TRBV7-3 to TRBJ2-3; D might be TRBD1 (5 bases). V gave up 2 bases and J gave up 2 bases, with 11 bases separating them. Germline CDR1 SGHTA, CDR2 FQGTGA. The CDR3 covers 15 residues. The CDR3 sequence is CASSLRNRSTDTQYF. CDR3 sequence (DNA): TGTGCCAGCAGCTTACGTAACAGGTCCACAGATACGCAGTATTTT.

In this sample, this clonotype turned up once. The chain has TRBV28 and TRBJ1-5, with 11 bases aligning to TRBD1. The CDR3 consists of 16 residues. V gave up 4 bases and J gave up 7 bases; unmatched junction bases: 9. Germline V gene data show CDR1 as MDHEN and CDR2 as SYDVKM. CDR3 sequence (DNA): TGTGCCAGCAGTTGGGGGGACAGGGGGTTGGCCCAGCCCCAGCATTTT. This sequence encodes CASSWGDRGLAQPQHF.

This clonotype was seen more than once but under ten times. V usage is TRBV29-1 and J usage is TRBJ2-7, with TRBD2 matching 11 bases. The CDR3 extends over 12 amino acids. The J segment lost 6 bases and the V segment lost 4 bases, leaving 2 bases of the junction unmatched. Germline CDR1 is SQVTM and CDR2 is ANQGSEA. The CDR3 nucleotides read TGCAGCGTTGGACTAGCGGGGATCGAGCAGTACTTC. It is translated as CSVGLAGIEQYF.

The V and J genes are TRBV5-1 and TRBJ2-1; D is unresolved. The germline V gene has CDR1 SGHRS and CDR2 YFSETQ. The V gene lost 0 bases and the J gene lost 6 bases, with 10 bases spanning the gap. The CDR3 loop spans 14 amino acids. CDR3 sequence (DNA): TGCGCCAGCAGCTTGGAGATTACCCTCAATGAGCAGTTCTTC. Its translation: CASSLEITLNEQFF.